This T cell receptor beta chain was retrieved from a study of cytomegalovirus exposure and HLA in healthy donors. Amplification used 60 Vbeta primers and 13 Jbeta primers. Clones were sequenced by immunoSEQ multiplex PCR, and TCRdb holds only the in-frame ones, with some missing. The profile covers about 92,000 clones, with approximately 84% appearing a single time and roughly 5.5% taken by the ten largest. This CDR3 has 17 residues. With 0 bases removed from V and 5 bases from J, the gap between germline ends came to 18 bases. Per the germline V gene, CDR1 is MGHRA and CDR2 is YSYEKL. Sequencing was carried out using PBMCs. The chain joins TRBV4-1 to TRBJ2-3; TRBD2 is a possible D gene (7 bases). The clonotype comes from a woman aged 18-35 years in good health and CMV-seropositive. CDR3 sequence reads: CASSQDLIGGRGDTQYF. CDR3 nucleotides: TGCGCCAGCAGCCAAGATCTAATCGGGGGGCGCGGAGATACGCAGTATTTT.